The entry that follows covers one T cell receptor (beta chain) sequence. This record belongs to a study of T cell changes during pregnancy in multiple sclerosis. This table comes from immunoSEQ multiplex PCR, and its TCRdb copy is limited to in-frame clones, with some not included. The table lists 30,000 to 45,000 clones, over 75% of them singletons. Per the germline V gene, CDR1 is SGHRS and CDR2 is YFSETQ. V gave up 0 bases and J gave up 4 bases; unmatched junction bases: 6. CDR3 length: 15 residues. This TCR derives from a female donor with multiple sclerosis, enrolled in a pregnancy study. Sample: CD4+ T cells from peripheral blood mononuclear cells, taken before pregnancy. The chain couples TRBV5-1 to TRBJ2-7; 8 positions agree with TRBD2. The CDR3 loop is CASSLVGAGAYEQYF. The CDR3 DNA reads TGCGCCAGCAGCTTGGTAGGAGCGGGAGCGTACGAGCAGTACTTC.